A selection of T cell receptor beta chains follows, all from one sample in a study of CD8 T cells in ankylosing spondylitis. TCRdb re-analysed the 5' RACE reads in MiXCR, keeping a single row per CDR3 protein. The sample has approximately 220,000 distinct CDR3 sequences; about a quarter are singletons. The material sequenced was blood, either unsorted or a sorted T cell fraction (not recorded which). These receptors all stem from a male donor with ankylosing spondylitis or in good health (not recorded which). Each CDR3 is given with its conserved first and last residue. Each record gives: V gene, clone size, D gene, J gene, CDR3 protein, CDR3 DNA. D genes are given only for firm matches. Not every row has a clone size; where given, it reads once, few, many or a size class.

v_call: TRBV2
clone_size: many
d_call: -
j_call: TRBJ2-5
cdr3_aa: CASSEEGMRYQETQYF
cdr3_nt: TGTGCCAGCAGTGAAGAGGGGATGAGGTACCAAGAGACCCAGTACTTC

v_call: TRBV25-1
clone_size: many
d_call: -
j_call: TRBJ1-5
cdr3_aa: CASSPAGPQPQHF
cdr3_nt: TGTGCCAGCAGTCCGGCGGGGCCTCAGCCCCAGCATTTT

v_call: TRBV20-1
clone_size: many
d_call: TRBD2
j_call: TRBJ2-3
cdr3_aa: CSAPASGKTDTQYF
cdr3_nt: TGCAGTGCGCCAGCTAGCGGGAAAACAGATACGCAGTATTTT

v_call: TRBV27
clone_size: -
d_call: TRBD1
j_call: TRBJ1-1
cdr3_aa: CASSSLLGTGDSRLNTEAFF
cdr3_nt: TGTGCCAGCAGTTCCCTTTTAGGGACAGGAGATTCTAGACTGAACACTGAAGCTTTCTTT

v_call: TRBV20-1
clone_size: -
d_call: TRBD2
j_call: TRBJ2-1
cdr3_aa: CSARIPGGWYNEQFF
cdr3_nt: TGCAGTGCTAGAATTCCGGGAGGATGGTACAATGAGCAGTTCTTC

v_call: TRBV20-1
clone_size: -
d_call: -
j_call: TRBJ2-3
cdr3_aa: CSASTPEGNTDTQYF
cdr3_nt: TGCAGTGCTAGTACGCCCGAGGGAAACACAGATACGCAGTATTTT

v_call: TRBV7-8
clone_size: many
d_call: -
j_call: TRBJ1-6
cdr3_aa: CASSLVAYNSPLHF
cdr3_nt: TGTGCCAGCAGCTTAGTCGCCTATAATTCACCCCTCCACTTT

v_call: TRBV28
clone_size: -
d_call: TRBD1
j_call: TRBJ2-7
cdr3_aa: CASRPGGAYEQYF
cdr3_nt: TGTGCCAGCAGGCCAGGGGGCGCGTACGAGCAGTACTTC

v_call: TRBV12-3/TRBV12-4
clone_size: -
d_call: -
j_call: TRBJ1-4
cdr3_aa: CASTKLTTNEKLFF
cdr3_nt: TGTGCCAGCACCAAACTTACAACTAATGAAAAACTGTTTTTT

v_call: TRBV12-3/TRBV12-4
clone_size: -
d_call: TRBD1
j_call: TRBJ2-7
cdr3_aa: CASSLGGGDYEQYF
cdr3_nt: TGTGCCAGCAGTTTAGGAGGGGGCGACTACGAGCAGTACTTC

v_call: TRBV15
clone_size: -
d_call: TRBD1
j_call: TRBJ1-1
cdr3_aa: CATLGTVGMNTEAFF
cdr3_nt: TGTGCCACCTTAGGGACAGTGGGAATGAACACTGAAGCTTTCTTT

v_call: TRBV15
clone_size: -
d_call: -
j_call: TRBJ1-2
cdr3_aa: CATSRDLGGYTF
cdr3_nt: TGTGCCACCAGCAGAGATCTGGGTGGCTACACCTTC

v_call: TRBV6-1
clone_size: -
d_call: -
j_call: TRBJ2-2
cdr3_aa: CASSDSGRLVDGELFF
cdr3_nt: TGTGCCAGCAGTGATTCCGGGAGATTGGTCGACGGGGAGCTGTTTTTT

v_call: TRBV7-2
clone_size: many
d_call: TRBD2
j_call: TRBJ2-1
cdr3_aa: CASSFDGTSGRLDEQFF
cdr3_nt: TGTGCCAGCAGCTTTGACGGGACTAGCGGGAGGTTAGATGAGCAGTTCTTC

v_call: TRBV27
clone_size: many
d_call: -
j_call: TRBJ2-1
cdr3_aa: CASSLAGRVAEQFF
cdr3_nt: TGTGCCAGCAGTTTAGCGGGCCGGGTCGCTGAGCAGTTCTTC

v_call: TRBV4-2
clone_size: many
d_call: TRBD2
j_call: TRBJ2-1
cdr3_aa: CASSQAGSGSNEQFF
cdr3_nt: TGTGCCAGCAGCCAAGCCGGGAGCGGGAGCAATGAGCAGTTCTTC

v_call: TRBV27
clone_size: many
d_call: TRBD1
j_call: TRBJ2-3
cdr3_aa: CASSLTGRSTDTQYF
cdr3_nt: TGTGCCAGCAGTTTGACAGGGAGAAGCACAGATACGCAGTATTTT

v_call: TRBV29-1
clone_size: few
d_call: TRBD2
j_call: TRBJ2-1
cdr3_aa: CSVQLAGANEQFF
cdr3_nt: TGCAGCGTTCAGCTAGCGGGAGCGAATGAGCAGTTCTTC

v_call: TRBV12-3/TRBV12-4
clone_size: many
d_call: -
j_call: TRBJ2-3
cdr3_aa: CASSPRTETSTDTQYF
cdr3_nt: TGTGCCAGCAGTCCACGGACAGAGACAAGCACAGATACGCAGTATTTT

v_call: TRBV27
clone_size: many
d_call: -
j_call: TRBJ2-7
cdr3_aa: CASSLRSGVGEQYF
cdr3_nt: TGTGCCAGCAGTTTGCGGTCGGGGGTAGGGGAGCAGTACTTC